One and the same sample provided the 16 T cell receptor beta chains below, sequenced in a study of T cells in Graves' hyperthyroidism and ophthalmopathy. RNA transcripts yielded amplified TCR beta CDR3 regions. The study used the HTBI primer set for a first-round RT-PCR of the TCR CDR3. TCRdb reanalysed the multiplex PCR reads using MiXCR and keeps one entry per CDR3 protein. The table has around 340,000 distinct CDR3 sequences, 15% to 20% seen once. Sequenced: blood. These receptors all come from a woman aged 45 to 65 with Graves' hyperthyroidism.

This clonotype was counted at least ten times. The genes are TRBV30 and TRBJ1-2; D is unclear. The CDR3 is 12 amino acids. Deletions cut 4 bases from V and 0 bases from J, with 6 bases between. The germline CDR1 and CDR2 sequences are GTSNPN and SVGIG (reference sequence). CDR3 in DNA: TGTGCCTGGACAACAGCTAACTATGGCTACACCTTC. This sequence encodes CAWTTANYGYTF. The full variable domain, its missing parts supplied by reference TRBV30 and TRBJ1-2, is SQTIHQWPATLVQPVGSPLSLECTVEGTSNPNLYWYRQAAGRGLQLLFYSVGIGQISSEVPQNLSASRPQDRQFILSSKKLLLSDSGFYLCAWTTANYGYTFGSGTRLTVV.

The gene calls are TRBV6-1 and TRBJ1-4; no clear D. Deletions cut 9 bases from V and 4 bases from J, with 9 bases between. From germline, CDR1 is MNHNS and CDR2 SASEGT. This CDR3 has 12 residues. CDR3 region: CASHLFNEKLFF. The CDR3 nucleotides read TGTGCCAGTCACCTATTTAATGAAAAACTGTTTTTT.

This clonotype occurred many times. The rearrangement joins TRBV3-1 to TRBJ1-3, with D uncertain. The CDR3 runs 13 residues. Germline V lookup: CDR1 LGHDT, CDR2 YNNKEL (reference sequence). Trimming shortened V by 0 bases and J by 4 bases, and 4 bases separated the two germline ends. The DNA of the CDR3 is TGTGCCAGCAGCCAAGAGTTGGGAAACACCATATATTTT. Its translation is CASSQELGNTIYF.

This clonotype came up many times. This chain joins TRBV29-1 and TRBJ1-1; D gene unclear. Per germline, CDR1 SQVTM and CDR2 ANQGSEA. CDR3 size: 12 residues. The V and J ends lost 0 bases and 5 bases respectively, with 7 bases between them. The CDR3 here is CSVEDGRTEAFF. The CDR3 coding sequence is TGCAGCGTTGAAGACGGGCGGACTGAAGCTTTCTTT.

This clonotype came up many times. The chain links TRBV30 to TRBJ1-2; D call uncertain. Germline-derived CDR1 and CDR2 are GTSNPN and SVGIG (reference sequence). The CDR3 sequence is 14 residues long. V was pared by 5 bases and J by 2 bases, with 15 bases between. The DNA of the CDR3 is TGTGCCTGGTCGGGGAGAGGAAGAAACTATGGCTACACCTTC. This translates into CAWSGRGRNYGYTF.

The V gene is TRBV4-1, the J gene TRBJ2-5; D remains ambiguous. CDR3 length equals 15 residues. Germline V gene sequence: CDR1 MGHRA, CDR2 YSYEKL. The V and J ends lost 7 bases and 4 bases respectively, with 19 bases between them. For the CDR3, the DNA is TGCGCCAGCACTCACTCACAAAGTTTTGGAGAGACCCAGTACTTC. Translated: CASTHSQSFGETQYF.

The CDR3 reads CASSTKGTEAFF. In DNA form, the CDR3 reads TGTGCCAGTAGTACGAAGGGTACTGAAGCTTTCTTT. V is TRBV19 and J is TRBJ1-1, with D unclear. Trimming removed 4 bases from V and 5 bases from J, with 8 bases in between. The CDR3 consists of 12 residues. CDR1 is LNHDA and CDR2 is SQIVND in the germline V gene (reference sequence).

The CDR3 DNA follows: TGTGCCAGCAGTCCGGACAGGGGAGATGGCTACACCTTC. It yields the protein CASSPDRGDGYTF. V gene TRBV6-2 or TRBV6-3 combines with J gene TRBJ1-2; 9 bases map to TRBD1. CDR1 MNHEY and CDR2 SVGEGT come from the germline V gene. V shed 5 bases and J 6 bases; nucleotides not matched to a gene: 4. This CDR3 has 13 residues.

The chain combines TRBV9 with TRBJ2-1, with D unresolved. V was trimmed by 0 bases and J by 6 bases, leaving 10 bases between them. The CDR3 runs to 14 residues. The germline V gene encodes CDR1 SGDLS and CDR2 YYNGEE. Here the CDR3 reads CASSVVGSLNEQFF. Here the CDR3 DNA reads TGTGCCAGCAGCGTAGTGGGCAGCCTCAATGAGCAGTTCTTC.

The gene calls are TRBV3-1 and TRBJ2-3; D gene unclear. Germline V gene data show CDR1 as LGHDT and CDR2 as YNNKEL (reference sequence). The CDR3 contains 14 residues. V lost 0 bases and J 1 base, leaving 5 bases between the germline ends. CDR3 residues: CASSQDTGTDTQYF. The CDR3 DNA reads TGTGCCAGCAGCCAAGATACTGGCACAGATACGCAGTATTTT.

V is TRBV19 and J is TRBJ2-5; possibly TRBD1 or TRBD2 for D (5 bases each). The V end lost 3 bases, the J end lost 7 bases, and 18 bases lay between the germline ends. Germline assignment: CDR1 LNHDA and CDR2 SQIVND (reference sequence). This CDR3 is built from 15 residues. In DNA form, the CDR3 reads TGTGCCAGTAGTATTGCGGTGGGGCTCGGAGGGACCCAGTACTTC. Amino acid sequence: CASSIAVGLGGTQYF.

This clonotype was counted a few times. The rearrangement links TRBV28 to TRBJ2-1; D call uncertain. This CDR3 is built from 15 residues. Trimming stripped 9 bases from V and 0 bases from J, with 15 bases between. In germline, CDR1 is MDHEN, CDR2 SYDVKM. As DNA, the CDR3 is TGTGCCAGTCAGTCCGGGCCCGCCTCCTACAATGAGCAGTTCTTC. Translating gives CASQSGPASYNEQFF.

This clonotype was recorded many times. The genes are TRBV7-9 and TRBJ2-7; D ambiguous. This CDR3 has 14 residues. Trimming pared 5 bases from V and 2 bases from J, leaving 13 bases between. From germline, CDR1 is SEHNR and CDR2 FQNEAQ (reference sequence). CDR3 amino acids: CASSPKGRPYEQYV. Here the CDR3 DNA reads TGTGCCAGCAGCCCCAAAGGACGGCCCTACGAGCAGTACGTC.

The V gene is TRBV12-3 or TRBV12-4, the J gene TRBJ1-2; D is ambiguous. V dropped 3 bases and J dropped 1 base, with 6 bases sitting between them. CDR3 length: 13 residues. Here the CDR3 DNA reads TGTGCCAGCAGTTTTGCTGGTAACTATGGCTACACCTTC. Amino acids: CASSFAGNYGYTF.

The table lists this clonotype with many counts. The chain employs TRBV7-9 and TRBJ1-2; D not certain. The CDR3 runs to 12 residues. The ends were cut back, 0 bases at V and 5 bases at J, with 4 bases in the middle. Germline V CDR1 and CDR2: SEHNR, FQNEAQ (reference sequence). The CDR3 nucleotides read TGTGCCAGCAGCTTAGCCGAGTATGGCTACACCTTC. This sequence encodes CASSLAEYGYTF.

The chain is built from TRBV6-2 or TRBV6-3 and TRBJ2-3; possible D gene TRBD2, 7 bases. CDR1 is MNHEY and CDR2 is SVGEGT in the germline V gene. The germline V and J ends were trimmed by 5 bases and 5 bases, with 20 bases remaining between them. This CDR3 spans 16 amino acids. CDR3 nucleotides: TGTGCCAGCAGTCCTAGAGGGGGAGGGCCAGGAGATACGCAGTATTTT. Its protein product is CASSPRGGGPGDTQYF.